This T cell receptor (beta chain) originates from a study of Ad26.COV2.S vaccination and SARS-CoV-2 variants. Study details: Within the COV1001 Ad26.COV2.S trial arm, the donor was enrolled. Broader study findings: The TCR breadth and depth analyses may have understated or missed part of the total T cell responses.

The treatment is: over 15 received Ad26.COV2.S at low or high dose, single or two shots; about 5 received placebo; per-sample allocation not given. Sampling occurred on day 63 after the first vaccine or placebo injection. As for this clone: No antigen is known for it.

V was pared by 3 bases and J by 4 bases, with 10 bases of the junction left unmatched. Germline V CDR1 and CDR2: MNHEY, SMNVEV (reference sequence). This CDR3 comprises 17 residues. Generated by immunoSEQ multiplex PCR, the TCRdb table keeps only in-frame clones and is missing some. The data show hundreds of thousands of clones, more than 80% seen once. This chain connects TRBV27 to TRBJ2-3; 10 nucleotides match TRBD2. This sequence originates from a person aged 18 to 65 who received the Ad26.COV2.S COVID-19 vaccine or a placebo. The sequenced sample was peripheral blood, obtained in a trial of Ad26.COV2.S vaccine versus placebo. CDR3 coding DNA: TGTGCCAGCAGTTTCCTCGCCCCTAGCGGGAGTTCAGATACGCAGTATTTT. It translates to CASSFLAPSGSSDTQYF.